Listed below are T cell receptor beta chains from one sample, sequenced in a study of cytomegalovirus exposure and HLA in healthy donors. Data came from immunoSEQ multiplex PCR; TCRdb stores just in-frame clones and leaves some out. The sample has roughly 120,000 clones. The source material was PBMCs. These receptor sequences come from a man in his thirties or forties in good health and CMV-seronegative. Both conserved end residues are part of each CDR3.

V gene	CDR3 protein
TRBV10-2	CASSSTGTEQYF
TRBV7-9	CASSLGSADSPLHF
TRBV6-1	CASSDAAGTSKVWAYNEQFF
TRBV9	CASSAGLAGGLEIETQYF
TRBV5-1	CASSYWMAGSTDTQYF
TRBV19	CASSNGAGTEAFF
TRBV19	CASRRQGATNEKLFF
TRBV27	CASSLYPTTQTGKNTEAFF
TRBV19	CASSMGGLSNQPQHF
TRBV6-5	CASSYSKTGYNSPLHF
TRBV6-5	CASSYRALSVYEQYF
TRBV19	CASSLGRGGAGSTEAFF
TRBV9	CASTSTGDSNEQYF
TRBV2	CASSPWTGAYEQYF
TRBV29-1	CSVVERAYEQYF
TRBV7-8	CASSPTLSGKEEETQYF
TRBV11-2	CASSLGTEETQYF
TRBV4-1	CASSQGGRLAGIIIGTDTQYF
TRBV28	CAIKMTSGRIETQYF
TRBV5-1	CASSLTGGRWGNTIYF
TRBV6-5	CASRSGRTGELFF
TRBV27	CASSPGVPIFTEAFF
TRBV30	CAWSVRRTNEKLFF
TRBV4-2	CASSPAGGKKFF
TRBV7-3	CASSLNWGTGANVLTF
TRBV4-2	CASSQELGFNQPQHF
TRBV19	CASTTPWGGAGTEAFF
TRBV15	CATSSGESNQPQHF
TRBV5-1	CASSFVRVVPGELFF
TRBV6-5	CASRPPGGNTEAFF
TRBV11-2	CASSPLAGGYNEQFF
TRBV6-5	CASSTDIPDTQYF
TRBV6-1	CASSPTGDGEQYF
TRBV9	CASSAKGTSGSIYEQFF
TRBV2	CASSEGAGSPNEQFF
TRBV28	CASSLRTGGREQYF
TRBV4-3	CASSQAPQDRFNTEAFF
TRBV6-1	CASSEVDEQYF
TRBV27	CASSLGLAGANEQYF
TRBV6-5	CASSYSGLAGAGEQYF
TRBV9	CASTSGSEGLDLYGYTF